This record covers a single T cell receptor beta chain. Its antigen is currently unknown. The entry originates in a study of vaccination effects on CD4 cells after COVID-19. The table came from immunoSEQ multiplex PCR; TCRdb's copy has only in-frame clones and leaves some out. The sample holds approximately 30,000 clones, approximately 61% seen once. Germline CDR1 reads MGHRA; CDR2 reads YSYEKL. CDR3 length: 16 residues. Germline trimming cut 0 bases from V and 5 bases from J; bases unmatched to any gene: 3. ViraFEST used viral peptide pools to expand antigen-specific CD4+ T cells before sequencing. At the end of 10 days of culture, CD4+ T cells were isolated. Nucleocapsid antibodies stayed negative before and after vaccination, showing no earlier SARS-CoV-2 infection. They grew around 2.2 million PBMC in each well, adding about 10 IU/ml IL-2 and 10 ug/ml peptides.

The rearrangement joins TRBV4-1 to TRBJ2-5; 13 nucleotides match TRBD2. The receptor comes from a human donor who received a COVID-19 vaccine. The source material was CD4+ T cells from PBMCs cultured with HCoV-229E spike peptides, sampled before COVID-19 vaccination. CDR3: CASSQEGLAGSETQYF. The CDR3 DNA reads as TGCGCCAGCAGCCAAGAGGGACTAGCGGGGTCCGAGACCCAGTACTTC.